A single sample is the source of the 22 T cell receptor beta chains below, sequenced in a study of blood T cell repertoires in COVID-19. Libraries were prepared by immunoSEQ multiplex PCR; TCRdb keeps only in-frame clonotypes and omits some of them. The table includes a few hundred thousand clones, 70% to 90% detected once. Sequencing was performed on PBMCs or T cells enriched from blood (not recorded which). The origin of the receptors is a woman in her twenties or thirties who had recovered from COVID-19.

This clone was found once. The CDR3 DNA reads TGCGCCAGCAGCCCCTACCCCCCGGACAGTTTAGGCTACACCTTC. It yields the protein CASSPYPPDSLGYTF. The chain carries TRBV4-3 and TRBJ1-2, with a tentative D call TRBD1 (6 bases). Trimming took 4 bases from V and 8 from J, leaving 20 bases between them. This CDR3 has 15 residues. Germline V CDR1 and CDR2: LGHNA, YSLEER.

The chain has TRBV27 and TRBJ2-7; maybe TRBD1 (6 bases). The ends were cut back, 1 base at V and 0 bases at J, with 19 bases in the middle. CDR1 and CDR2 from the germline V gene are MNHEY and SMNVEV (reference sequence). The CDR3 is 18 residues long. Written as DNA, the CDR3 is TGTGCCAGCAGTTTATTTGGATCGAGGAACAGGGACTCCTACGAGCAGTACTTC. It codes for CASSLFGSRNRDSYEQYF.

Only a few counts were recorded for this clone. V is TRBV3-1 (or the pseudogene TRBV3-2) and J is TRBJ2-1; D gene unclear. The CDR3 extends over 14 amino acids. V shed 0 bases and J shed 9 bases, with 12 bases lying between them. Germline CDR1 and CDR2: LGHDT and YNNKEL (reference sequence). The CDR3 sequence is CASSQDGRSGEQFF. In DNA form, the CDR3 reads TGTGCCAGCAGCCAAGATGGCCGTTCAGGTGAGCAGTTCTTC.

The chain employs TRBV6-5 and TRBJ1-6; D perhaps matches TRBD1 (5 bases). CDR3 length: 13 amino acids. Germline CDR1 MNHEY, CDR2 SVGAGI. V dropped 6 bases and J dropped 9 bases, with 12 bases sitting between them. The CDR3 protein is CASSPTGGSPLHF. The DNA of the CDR3 is TGTGCCAGCAGCCCGACCGGGGGTTCACCCCTCCACTTT.

The chain employs TRBV7-9 and TRBJ1-6, with D maybe TRBD1 (5 bases). Germline V CDR1 and CDR2: SEHNR, FQNEAQ (reference sequence). The CDR3 spans 13 residues. Trimming left V 4 bases short and J 8 bases short, with 9 bases between. The CDR3 here is CASSSWGDSPLHF. As DNA, the CDR3 is TGTGCCAGCAGCTCCTGGGGGGATTCACCCCTCCACTTT. Supplemented by reference TRBV7-9 and TRBJ1-6, the full variable domain reads DTGVSQNPRHKITKRGQNVTFRCDPISEHNRLYWYRQTLGQGPEFLTYFQNEAQLEKSRLLSDRFSAERPKGSFSTLEIQRTEQGDSAMYLCASSSWGDSPLHFGNGTRLTVT.

The V and J genes are TRBV29-1 and TRBJ2-7; 9 positions agree with TRBD1. The CDR3 is made up of 16 amino acids. Germline CDR1 SQVTM, CDR2 ANQGSEA. Trimming cost V 7 bases and J 6 bases; bases outside gene matches: 19. CDR3 region: CSALGVTGGGEFEQYF. For the CDR3, the DNA is TGCAGCGCCTTGGGGGTAACAGGGGGCGGTGAGTTCGAGCAGTACTTC.

This chain links TRBV2 with TRBJ1-4; possible D gene TRBD1, 6 bases. The germline V gene has CDR1 SNHLY and CDR2 FYNNEI. The CDR3 is 15 amino acids. V lost 7 bases and J lost 0, with 12 bases in between. DNA for the CDR3: TGTGCCAGCATGACTGACAGGACAACTAATGAAAAACTGTTTTTT. This translates into CASMTDRTTNEKLFF.

The rearrangement links TRBV19 to TRBJ1-5; 8 nucleotides match TRBD1. Germline assignment: CDR1 LNHDA and CDR2 SQIVND (reference sequence). The ends lost 5 bases at V and 2 bases at J; junction bases unmatched: 2. This CDR3 region has 14 residues. CDR3 protein: CASSPGQGNQPQHF. For the CDR3, the DNA is TGTGCCAGTAGTCCGGGACAGGGCAATCAGCCCCAGCATTTT.

CDR3 in DNA: TGTGCCAGTAGTCCAGGGGTGGGCACTGAAGCTTTCTTT. It specifies CASSPGVGTEAFF. The chain has TRBV19 and TRBJ1-1; tentative D call: TRBD1 (6 bases). Germline CDR1 LNHDA, CDR2 SQIVND (reference sequence). V dropped 5 bases and J dropped 4 bases, with 11 bases sitting between them. The CDR3 has 13 amino acids.

The V call is TRBV7-9, the J call TRBJ1-4; no clear D gene. Germline assignment: CDR1 SEHNR and CDR2 FQNEAQ (reference sequence). Trimming took off 4 bases at V and 5 bases at J, with 17 bases between the two ends. The CDR3 runs 16 residues. CDR3 in DNA: TGTGCCAGCAGCTCTGGGAGAATTTCGACGAATGAAAAACTGTTTTTT. It is translated as CASSSGRISTNEKLFF.

The CDR3: CASSPRDSPLHF. The CDR3 DNA reads as TGTGCCAGCAGCCCCAGGGATTCACCCCTCCACTTT. The gene calls are TRBV5-5 and TRBJ1-6; D is possibly TRBD1 (5 bases). Germline CDR1 SGHKS, CDR2 YYEKEE (reference sequence). The CDR3 spans 12 residues. The V end lost 4 bases, the J end lost 8 bases, and 7 bases lay between the germline ends.

J is TRBJ2-7 and V is TRBV5-6; D is perhaps TRBD2 (5 bases). This CDR3 contains 15 residues. The V gene's germline CDR1 is SGHDT and CDR2 YYEEEE. Trimming left V 1 base short and J 0 bases short, with 11 bases between. This chain's CDR3 is CASSLRGYPSYEQYF. The CDR3 DNA sequence: TGTGCCAGCAGCTTGAGAGGGTACCCCTCCTACGAGCAGTACTTC.

V usage is TRBV2 and J usage is TRBJ2-5; possibly TRBD1 for D (6 bases). Trimming removed 3 bases at V and 4 bases at J, with 12 bases between. The CDR3 sequence is 14 residues long. Germline V CDR1 and CDR2: SNHLY, FYNNEI. The CDR3 sequence is CASSDITRGETQYF. For the CDR3, the DNA is TGTGCCAGCAGTGACATAACCAGGGGAGAGACCCAGTACTTC.

V gene TRBV6-5 combines with J gene TRBJ2-3; TRBD2 matches at 7 bases. The CDR3 totals 15 residues. Germline CDR1 and CDR2: MNHEY and SVGAGI. The V segment lost 7 bases and the J segment 4 bases; nucleotides outside the gene matches: 11. The CDR3 sequence is CASKSDGGGPDTQYF. The CDR3 nucleotides are TGTGCCAGCAAGTCAGACGGGGGAGGGCCAGATACGCAGTATTTT.

The V gene is TRBV18, the J gene TRBJ2-3, with 7 bases fitting TRBD2. CDR3 size: 17 residues. V was pared by 4 bases and J by 1 base, with 11 bases of the junction left unmatched. Germline CDR1 is KGHSH and CDR2 is LQKENI. This CDR3 is CASSLRPAGDGTDTQYF. The CDR3 coding sequence is TGTGCCAGCTCACTACGACCGGCGGGGGATGGCACAGATACGCAGTATTTT.

This chain connects TRBV7-2 to TRBJ1-1; D may be TRBD1 (6 bases). The CDR3 length is 15 residues. V was clipped by 5 bases and J by 2 bases, with 15 bases between them. Germline V lookup: CDR1 SGHTA, CDR2 FQGNSA. The CDR3 DNA is TGTGCCAGCAGCCTCGACAGGTCCCAAAACACTGAAGCTTTCTTT. Encoded protein: CASSLDRSQNTEAFF.

The chain combines TRBV5-1 with TRBJ2-1; D possibly corresponds to TRBD2 (6 bases). Looked up from germline, CDR1 is SGHRS and CDR2 is YFSETQ. The CDR3 sequence is 15 residues long. Trimming pared 1 base from V and 7 bases from J, leaving 15 bases between. The chain's CDR3 is CASSLPLGGVNEQFF. In DNA form, the CDR3 reads TGCGCCAGCAGCTTGCCCCTGGGCGGGGTAAATGAGCAGTTCTTC. Combining the CDR3 with reference TRBV5-1 and TRBJ2-1 gives the whole variable domain KAGVTQTPRYLIKTRGQQVTLSCSPISGHRSVSWYQQTPGQGLQFLFEYFSETQRNKGNFPGRFSGRQFSNSRSEMNVSTLELGDSALYLCASSLPLGGVNEQFFGPGTRLTVL.

The rearrangement links TRBV27 to TRBJ2-7; 13 bases are a match to TRBD2. CDR3 length: 15 amino acids. V shed 5 bases and J 0 bases; nucleotides not matched to a gene: 1. The germline V gene has CDR1 MNHEY and CDR2 SMNVEV (reference sequence). The CDR3 here is CASSGLAGASYEQYF. The DNA for the CDR3 is TGTGCCAGCAGTGGACTAGCGGGGGCCTCCTACGAGCAGTACTTC.

The V gene is TRBV6-5, the J gene TRBJ1-2; D may be TRBD1 (5 bases). Trimming took 0 bases from V and 6 from J, leaving 17 bases between them. There are 16 residues in the CDR3. The germline V gene has CDR1 MNHEY and CDR2 SVGAGI. CDR3 DNA: TGTGCCAGCAGTTACTCGATCGTCCAGGGTGGGGATGGCTACACCTTC. Amino acid sequence: CASSYSIVQGGDGYTF.

The V call is TRBV20-1, the J call TRBJ1-1, with D perhaps matching TRBD1 (6 bases). Per germline, CDR1 DFQATT and CDR2 SNEGSKA (reference sequence). The CDR3 totals 11 residues. The chain's CDR3 is CSGQLNTEAFF. In DNA form, the CDR3 reads TGCAGCGGACAGTTGAACACTGAAGCTTTCTTT.

The gene calls are TRBV4-1 and TRBJ2-7, with 7 bases that match TRBD1. Per germline, CDR1 MGHRA and CDR2 YSYEKL. With V trimmed by 5 bases and J by 0 bases, 4 bases remained unmatched. The CDR3 totals 14 residues. CDR3 nucleotide sequence: TGCGCCAGCAGCGAGGGACAGTTCTCCTACGAGCAGTACTTC. Translated: CASSEGQFSYEQYF.

This clone appeared a few times. The CDR3, as DNA: TGTGCCAGCAGCCCTAAGGCGGGGGTTGGGGACTACGAGCAGTACTTC. It is translated as CASSPKAGVGDYEQYF. The genes are TRBV4-2 and TRBJ2-7; 7 bases are shared with TRBD2. Germline values: CDR1 LGHNA, CDR2 YNFKEQ. V lost 4 bases, J lost 3 bases, and 12 bases stayed unmatched. CDR3 size: 16 residues.